Below, 10 T cell receptor beta chains from the same sample are listed, as sequenced in a study of prognosis after radiotherapy for stage I lung cancer. With two-round multiplex PCR, TCR beta CDR3 sequences were amplified from genomic DNA. It was primers specific to each TRBV and TRBJ gene that first-round PCR used. From the multiplex PCR reads, TCRdb called clonotypes with MiXCR, one entry per CDR3 protein. The table lists around 19,000 distinct CDR3 sequences, about 50% of them singletons. The input for sequencing was PBMCs, taken before or after stereotactic body radiation therapy (not recorded which). The receptors shown here come from a donor aged 50 or older with non-small cell lung cancer.

This clonotype was detected ten times or more. The V gene is TRBV20-1, the J gene TRBJ1-1; D possibly corresponds to TRBD1 (6 bases). This CDR3 spans 13 amino acids. V lost 1 base to trimming and J lost 6 bases, with 12 bases between them. CDR1 and CDR2 from the germline V gene are DFQATT and SNEGSKA (reference sequence). The CDR3 nucleotides read TGCAGTGCTAGAGTAAAACAGGGATCTGAAGCTTTCTTT. It is translated as CSARVKQGSEAFF.

CDR3 sequence: CSARDPQTSGSTYEQYF. The CDR3 DNA reads as TGCAGTGCTAGAGATCCCCAGACTAGCGGGTCTACTTACGAGCAGTACTTC. The J gene is TRBJ2-7, the V gene TRBV20-1; 10 bases map to TRBD2. Losses at the gene ends were 0 bases for V and 4 bases for J; bases not matched to a gene: 12. CDR3 length: 17 residues. From germline, CDR1 is DFQATT and CDR2 SNEGSKA (reference sequence).

Points on this clonotype: A far larger clone is just one base off, so this is likely a read error. This chain links TRBV7-9 with TRBJ2-3; 7 nucleotides agree with TRBD2. J lost 0 bases, V lost 5 bases, and 5 bases had no gene match. From germline, CDR1 is SEHNR and CDR2 FQNEAQ (reference sequence). This CDR3 comprises 15 residues. The CDR3: CASSQTSHSTDTQYF. The CDR3, as DNA: TGTGCCAGCAGCCAGACTAGCCATAGCACAGATACGCAGTATTTT.

The CDR3 here is CASTPLSGITDTQYF. CDR3 DNA: TGTGCCAGCACCCCACTATCGGGGATCACAGATACGCAGTATTTT. The chain employs TRBV6-1 and TRBJ2-3; a weak D match, TRBD2 (5 bases). Germline CDR1 is MNHNS and CDR2 is SASEGT. The CDR3 extends over 15 amino acids. V was clipped by 7 bases and J by 2 bases, with 16 bases between them.

Turning to this clonotype: This likely reflects a read error, since a far larger clone is one base away. The J gene is TRBJ1-5, the V gene TRBV6-4; 7 positions match TRBD1. This CDR3 contains 16 residues. In germline, CDR1 is MRHNA, CDR2 SNTAGT. Here the CDR3 DNA reads TGTGCCAGCAAATTAACAGGGGTAACGGACAATCATCCCCAGCATTTT. As protein: CASKLTGVTDNHPQHF.

By share of the sample, this clonotype is medium-sized (0.01 to 0.1%). The chain uses TRBV6-1 and TRBJ1-6; TRBD1 is a possible D gene (5 bases). Germline CDR1 and CDR2: MNHNS and SASEGT. The CDR3 extends over 15 amino acids. Trimming stripped 5 bases from V and 5 bases from J, with 13 bases between. CDR3 sequence reads: CASSPVGTDNSPLHF. The CDR3 nucleotides are TGTGCCAGCAGTCCCGTGGGGACCGATAATTCACCCCTCCACTTT.

Notes on this clonotype: This may come from a read error, since a much larger clone is one base off. The chain recombines TRBV6-2 or TRBV6-3 with TRBJ2-5, with TRBD1 as a possible D gene (5 bases). This CDR3 spans 12 amino acids. Trimming removed 7 bases from V and 5 bases from J, with 11 bases in between. Germline values: CDR1 MNHEY, CDR2 SVGEGT. The CDR3 nucleotides read TGTGCCAGCAAGGGGCATACGGAGACCCAGTACTTC. Translation: CASKGHTETQYF.

On this clonotype itself: One end of the junction varies from germline; a read error may be responsible. V and J are TRBV12-3 or TRBV12-4 and TRBJ1-4, with D maybe TRBD1 (5 bases). This CDR3 contains 12 residues. The CDR3 here is CVGSPATANRVF. In DNA form, the CDR3 reads TGTGTCGGCAGTCCCGCGACAGCGAACCGGGTTTTT.

This clonotype was seen repeatedly, ten times or more. DNA of the CDR3: TGTGCCAGCGGGGGGGCCGTCTACGAGCAGTACTTC. Residues: CASGGAVYEQYF. The V call is TRBV2, the J call TRBJ2-7, with TRBD2 as a possible D gene (7 bases). Trimming stripped 8 bases from V and 3 bases from J, with 11 bases between. This CDR3 comprises 12 residues. Per the germline V gene, CDR1 is SNHLY and CDR2 is FYNNEI.

A note on this clonotype: Given a far larger clone just one base away, this is likely a sequencing read error. This chain uses TRBV7-9 with TRBJ2-7; no clear D gene. Germline V gives CDR1 SEHNR, CDR2 FQNEAQ (reference sequence). The CDR3 is made up of 13 amino acids. Trimming left V 4 bases short and J 7 bases short, with 14 bases between. The DNA of the CDR3 is TGTGCCAGCAGCTACAGACCAGGTGGGGAGCAGTACTTC. Translated: CASSYRPGGEQYF.